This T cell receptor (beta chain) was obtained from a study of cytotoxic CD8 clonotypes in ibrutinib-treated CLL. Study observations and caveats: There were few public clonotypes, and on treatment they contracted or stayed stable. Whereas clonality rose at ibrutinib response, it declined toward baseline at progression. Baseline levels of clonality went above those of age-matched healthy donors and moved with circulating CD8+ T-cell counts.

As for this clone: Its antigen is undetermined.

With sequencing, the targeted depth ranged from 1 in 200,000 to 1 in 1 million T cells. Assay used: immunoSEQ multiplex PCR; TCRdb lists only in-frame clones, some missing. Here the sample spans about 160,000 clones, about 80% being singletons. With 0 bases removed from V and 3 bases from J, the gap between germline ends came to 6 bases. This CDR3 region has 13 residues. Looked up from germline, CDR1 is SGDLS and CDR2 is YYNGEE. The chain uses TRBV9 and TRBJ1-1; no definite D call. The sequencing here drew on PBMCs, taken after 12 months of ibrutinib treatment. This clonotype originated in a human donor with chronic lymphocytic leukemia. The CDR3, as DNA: TGTGCCAGCAGCGTAGGGGCAGACACTGAAGCTTTCTTT. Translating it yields CASSVGADTEAFF.